These T cell receptor beta chains were read from a single sample in a study of cytomegalovirus exposure and HLA in healthy donors. TCRdb's copy holds only in-frame clones and misses some; the assay was immunoSEQ multiplex PCR. This sample's table reports 90,000 to 130,000 clones. Sequenced sample: PBMCs. The receptors originated from a man in his thirties or forties in good health and CMV-seronegative. Both conserved end residues are part of each CDR3. The D gene is left open where the match is weak.

D gene	V gene	J gene	CDR3 DNA	CDR3 protein
TRBD1	TRBV5-1	TRBJ2-7	TGCGCCAGCAGTATGTGGACAGGACTCTACGAGCAGTACTTC	CASSMWTGLYEQYF
.	TRBV28	TRBJ1-6	TGTGCCAGCAGTCCTTCCCGCGCCGAACTTTCACCCCTCCACTTT	CASSPSRAELSPLHF
.	TRBV6-6	TRBJ1-1	TGTGCCACCGGAACAGGCCTAGGTAAGAACACTGAAGCTTTCTTT	CATGTGLGKNTEAFF
TRBD1	TRBV7-3	TRBJ2-1	TGTGCCAGCAGCCCCCGCCGGGACAGGGGTGAGCAGTTCTTC	CASSPRRDRGEQFF
.	TRBV18	TRBJ2-1	TGTGCCAGCTCACCACCTTTGACAGACAATGAGCAGTTCTTC	CASSPPLTDNEQFF
TRBD1	TRBV4-3	TRBJ2-2	TGCGCCAGCAGCCTTGGACAGGGGTCCGGGGAGCTGTTTTTT	CASSLGQGSGELFF
.	TRBV7-8	TRBJ2-5	TGTGCCAGCAGCTTAGGAGGCGCGGGACAAGAGACCCAGTACTTC	CASSLGGAGQETQYF
TRBD1	TRBV29-1	TRBJ2-5	TGCAGCGGGACAGGGTGGGAAGAGACCCAGTACTTC	CSGTGWEETQYF
TRBD1	TRBV28	TRBJ1-2	TGTGCCAGCAGTGTCGGACAGGGATTATATGGCTACACCTTC	CASSVGQGLYGYTF
.	TRBV13	TRBJ1-1	TGTGCCAGCAGCCAGGGGCCCTACGCTGAAGCTTTCTTT	CASSQGPYAEAFF
TRBD1	TRBV18	TRBJ1-2	TGTGCCAGCTCACGATACCCGGGACAGGAAAACTATGGCTACACCTTC	CASSRYPGQENYGYTF
.	TRBV18	TRBJ1-1	TGTGCCAGCTCACCACTCCCAGATCTGAACACTGAAGCTTTCTTT	CASSPLPDLNTEAFF
.	TRBV7-8	TRBJ2-3	TGTGCCAGCAGCCGCCAGCGGACTAGCACAGATACGCAGTATTTT	CASSRQRTSTDTQYF
TRBD2	TRBV19	TRBJ2-1	TGTGCCAGTAGTATACAGGGAGGGAATGAGCAGTTCTTC	CASSIQGGNEQFF
TRBD1	TRBV27	TRBJ2-7	TGTGCCAGCACCATCCGCAGGGGGCCCTCCTACGAGCAGTACTTC	CASTIRRGPSYEQYF
.	TRBV5-1	TRBJ2-1	TGCGCCAGCAGCTTAAAACAGGGTCTTTACAATGAGCAGTTCTTC	CASSLKQGLYNEQFF
TRBD2	TRBV7-8	TRBJ2-7	TGTGCCAGCAGCTTAGAGATCGGGGCTAGCGGGGATGAGCAGTACTTC	CASSLEIGASGDEQYF
.	TRBV7-2	TRBJ2-7	TGTGCCAGCAGCTTCCGGGGGGCGGGGTACGAGCAGTACTTC	CASSFRGAGYEQYF
.	TRBV9	TRBJ2-7	TGTGCCAGCAGCCGGGACATTATGAGCTCCTACGAGCAGTACTTC	CASSRDIMSSYEQYF
TRBD2	TRBV7-6	TRBJ2-5	TGTGCCAGCAGCTTAGGGACTAGCGGACGACGTCAAGAGACCCAGTACTTC	CASSLGTSGRRQETQYF
.	TRBV7-2	TRBJ2-5	TGTGCCAGCAGCTCGGGGGGCTGGGAGACCCAGTACTTC	CASSSGGWETQYF
TRBD2	TRBV7-2	TRBJ2-1	TGTGCCAGCAGCTTAGGAGGGAGCGGGGGGTACAATGAGCAGTTCTTC	CASSLGGSGGYNEQFF
.	TRBV7-9	TRBJ2-4	TGTGCCAGCAGCCATTCGGGGGACCACATTCAGTACTTC	CASSHSGDHIQYF
.	TRBV5-8	TRBJ1-2	TGTGCCAGCAGCTTGGATGCAGGGATCGGTGGCTACACCTTC	CASSLDAGIGGYTF
.	TRBV7-6	TRBJ1-6	TGTGCCAGCAGCTTTAGCACGGTTTCACCCCTCCACTTT	CASSFSTVSPLHF
.	TRBV6-5	TRBJ1-6	TGTGCCAGCAAGAACAACTATAATTCACCCCTCCACTTT	CASKNNYNSPLHF
.	TRBV7-2	TRBJ2-1	TGTGCCAGCAGCCTCGGGGGAGCCTCCTACAATGAGCAGTTCTTC	CASSLGGASYNEQFF
TRBD2	TRBV14	TRBJ2-1	TGTGCCAGCAGACCTGACGGGGGGAACTCTTACAATGAGCAGTTCTTC	CASRPDGGNSYNEQFF
.	TRBV19	TRBJ2-7	TGTGCCAGTAGTAGTGGGCCCAGCTACGAGCAGTACTTC	CASSSGPSYEQYF
.	TRBV5-5	TRBJ2-1	TGTGCCAGCACCGGGGGTGGGAGAGATGAGCAGTTCTTC	CASTGGGRDEQFF
.	TRBV19	TRBJ2-1	TGTGCCAGTAGTATAGAGGGGGCCAGGGAGAATGAGCAGTTCTTC	CASSIEGARENEQFF
.	TRBV7-2	TRBJ2-2	TGTGCCAGCACCCTGAACACCGGGGAGCTGTTTTTT	CASTLNTGELFF
TRBD1	TRBV5-6	TRBJ2-1	TGTGCCAGCAGCGCCGGGACAGGGTGGGCCAATGAGCAGTTCTTC	CASSAGTGWANEQFF
TRBD1	TRBV18	TRBJ1-3	TGTGCCAGCTCACCAATTCTTAGCACGGGACAGGGGAAAACCTCTGGAAACACCATATATTTT	CASSPILSTGQGKTSGNTIYF
TRBD1	TRBV6-5	TRBJ1-4	TGTGCCAGCAGTCCCTGGACAGGGTCAAGGGAAAAACTGTTTTTT	CASSPWTGSREKLFF
TRBD1	TRBV5-4	TRBJ1-2	TGTGCCAGCAGCTTGGGTCGGGGACAGGTGAATAACTATGGCTACACCTTC	CASSLGRGQVNNYGYTF
.	TRBV7-2	TRBJ1-6	TGTGCCAGCAGCCTCTCGGGGGGGGCCTATTCACCCCTCCACTTT	CASSLSGGAYSPLHF
TRBD1	TRBV6-6	TRBJ2-7	TGTGCCAGCATGGACAGGGGGGCGACCTACGAGCAGTACTTC	CASMDRGATYEQYF
.	TRBV2	TRBJ2-3	TGTGCCAGCAGTACAAGCACAGATACGCAGTATTTT	CASSTSTDTQYF
.	TRBV19	TRBJ2-1	TGTGCCTCCAAGAGAGGAGTAGCGGAAGGTGAGCAGTTCTTC	CASKRGVAEGEQFF
.	TRBV7-2	TRBJ2-7	TGTGCCAGCAGTAGGGCCGGGGGCGAGCAGTACTTC	CASSRAGGEQYF
.	TRBV5-4	TRBJ2-1	TGTGCCAGCAGCTTGGTCCCCCTCTACAATGAGCAGTTCTTC	CASSLVPLYNEQFF